The 4 T cell receptor beta chains below come from one sample, sequenced in a study of T cell changes during pregnancy in multiple sclerosis. Sequencing used immunoSEQ multiplex PCR; TCRdb keeps in-frame clones, though not all of them. The top ten hold about 6.8% of the sample, which has roughly 30,000 clones, around nine tenths seen once. Sequenced material: CD8+ T cells from peripheral blood mononuclear cells, taken after pregnancy. These receptors were collected from a female donor with multiple sclerosis, enrolled in a pregnancy study.

The genes are TRBV6-4 and TRBJ2-6, with 9 bases fitting TRBD2. This CDR3 spans 18 amino acids. CDR1 and CDR2 (germline): MRHNA, SNTAGT. V lost 5 bases, J lost 0 bases, and 8 bases stayed unmatched. Here the CDR3 DNA reads TGTGCCAGCAGTAGCTCCGGGACTAGCATCTCTGGGGCCAACGTCCTGACTTTC. Protein product: CASSSSGTSISGANVLTF.

The V gene is TRBV9, the J gene TRBJ2-3, with 9 bases that match TRBD2. This CDR3 region has 15 residues. The ends lost 2 bases at V and 6 bases at J; junction bases unmatched: 7. The germline V gene has CDR1 SGDLS and CDR2 YYNGEE. In DNA form, the CDR3 reads TGTGCCAGCAGCGTCTCCCTAGCGGGAACGGATACGCAGTATTTT. Amino acids: CASSVSLAGTDTQYF. The full variable domain, rest sourced from reference TRBV9 and TRBJ2-3, is DSGVTQTPKHLITATGQRVTLRCSPRSGDLSVYWYQQSLDQGLQFLIQYYNGEERAKGNILERFSAQQFPDLHSELNLSSLELGDSALYFCASSVSLAGTDTQYFGPGTRLTVL.

The genes are TRBV19 and TRBJ1-5; D gene unclear. The V gene lost 6 bases and the J gene lost 10 bases, with 16 bases spanning the gap. Germline values: CDR1 LNHDA, CDR2 SQIVND (reference sequence). This CDR3 contains 13 residues. The CDR3 DNA reads TGTGCCAGTAGCCCTAACGAGGGCTCTCCCCAGCATTTT. Amino acids: CASSPNEGSPQHF.

By share, this clone ranks as medium-sized (0.01 to 0.1%). V and J are TRBV19 and TRBJ2-2; weak D call: TRBD2 (6 bases). V was trimmed by 3 bases and J by 6 bases, leaving 14 bases between them. CDR3 length: 15 residues. Germline V gene lookup returns CDR1 LNHDA and CDR2 SQIVND (reference sequence). CDR3 sequence reads: CASSIRGRRAGELFF. CDR3 bases: TGTGCCAGTAGTATTCGTGGCAGGAGGGCCGGGGAGCTGTTTTTT. Filled out from reference TRBV19 and TRBJ2-2, the complete variable domain reads DGGITQSPKYLFRKEGQNVTLSCEQNLNHDAMYWYRQDPGQGLRLIYYSQIVNDFQKGDIAEGYSVSREKKESFPLTVTSAQKNPTAFYLCASSIRGRRAGELFFGEGSRLTVL.